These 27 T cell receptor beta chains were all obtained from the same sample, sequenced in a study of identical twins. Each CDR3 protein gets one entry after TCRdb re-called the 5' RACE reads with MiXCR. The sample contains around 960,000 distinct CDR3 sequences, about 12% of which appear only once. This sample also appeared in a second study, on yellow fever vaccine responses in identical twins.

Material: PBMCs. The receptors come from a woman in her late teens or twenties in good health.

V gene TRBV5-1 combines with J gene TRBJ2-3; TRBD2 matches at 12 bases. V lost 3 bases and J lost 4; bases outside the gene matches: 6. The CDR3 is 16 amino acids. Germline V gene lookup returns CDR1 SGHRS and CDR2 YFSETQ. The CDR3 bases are TGCGCCAGCAGCTGGACTAGCGGGGTTGTGGCAGATACGCAGTATTTT. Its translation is CASSWTSGVVADTQYF.

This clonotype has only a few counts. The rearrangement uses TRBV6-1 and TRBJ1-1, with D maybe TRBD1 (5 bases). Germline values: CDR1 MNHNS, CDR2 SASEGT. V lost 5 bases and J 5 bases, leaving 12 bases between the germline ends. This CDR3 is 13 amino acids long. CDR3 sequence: CASSLSGKTEAFF. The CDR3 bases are TGTGCCAGCAGTCTTTCAGGGAAAACTGAAGCTTTCTTT.

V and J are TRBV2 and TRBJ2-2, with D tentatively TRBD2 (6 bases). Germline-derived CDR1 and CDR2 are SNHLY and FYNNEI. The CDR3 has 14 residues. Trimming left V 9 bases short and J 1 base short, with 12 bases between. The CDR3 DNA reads TGTGCCAGTGCGGGACCATTGAACACCGGGGAGCTGTTTTTT. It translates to CASAGPLNTGELFF.

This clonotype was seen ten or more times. CDR3 nucleotides: TGTGCCAGCAGCCGGGGTATGAGTCCTAATGAAAAACTGTTTTTT. It is translated as CASSRGMSPNEKLFF. This chain connects TRBV25-1 to TRBJ1-4; no reliable D call. This CDR3 is 15 amino acids long. Trimming removed 6 bases from V and 3 bases from J, with 14 bases in between. The germline V gene has CDR1 MGHDK and CDR2 SYGVNS.

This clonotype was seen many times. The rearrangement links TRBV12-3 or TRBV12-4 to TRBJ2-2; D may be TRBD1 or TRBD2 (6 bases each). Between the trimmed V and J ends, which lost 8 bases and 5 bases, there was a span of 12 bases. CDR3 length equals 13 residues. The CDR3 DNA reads TGTGCCAGCTTTATAGGGGGGACCGGGGAGCTGTTTTTT. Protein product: CASFIGGTGELFF.

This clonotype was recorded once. The CDR3 sequence: CASSLGTSSEQYV. The CDR3 bases are TGTGCCAGCAGCCTGGGGACTAGTAGCGAGCAGTACGTC. The chain is built from TRBV16 and TRBJ2-7; TRBD2 aligns across 8 bases. Germline V lookup: CDR1 KGHSY, CDR2 FQNENV. Unmatched junction bases numbered 5, after V lost 4 bases and J lost 6 bases. The CDR3 is 13 amino acids.

The CDR3 DNA is TGTGCCAGCAGTCCCCTAAACCCTAGCGGGGGGGCGACGGATACGCAGTATTTT. Protein: CASSPLNPSGGATDTQYF. The chain employs TRBV28 and TRBJ2-3; 12 bases match TRBD2. V was clipped by 5 bases and J by 6 bases; unmatched bases: 15. Germline assignment: CDR1 MDHEN and CDR2 SYDVKM. The CDR3 spans 18 residues.

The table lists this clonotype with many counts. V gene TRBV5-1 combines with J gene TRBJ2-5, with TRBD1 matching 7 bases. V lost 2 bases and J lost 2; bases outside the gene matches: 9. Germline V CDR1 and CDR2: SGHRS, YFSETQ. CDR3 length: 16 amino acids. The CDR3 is CASSFRGRDRQETQYF. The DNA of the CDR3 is TGCGCCAGCAGCTTTCGAGGCCGGGACAGACAAGAGACCCAGTACTTC.

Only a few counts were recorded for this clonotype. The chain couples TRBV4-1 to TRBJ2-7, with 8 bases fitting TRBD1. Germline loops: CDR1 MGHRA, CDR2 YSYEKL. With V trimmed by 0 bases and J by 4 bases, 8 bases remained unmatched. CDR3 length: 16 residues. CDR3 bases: TGCGCCAGCAGCCAAGATCCCGGGACAGGACGGTACGAGCAGTACTTC. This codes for CASSQDPGTGRYEQYF.

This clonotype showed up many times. CDR3 residues: CASSLVILGNTEAFF. The CDR3 coding sequence is TGTGCCAGCAGTTTAGTAATTTTGGGGAACACTGAAGCTTTCTTT. The chain uses TRBV12-3 or TRBV12-4 and TRBJ1-1; D uncertain. The length of the CDR3 is 15 residues. Trimming stripped 1 base from V and 1 base from J, with 10 bases between.

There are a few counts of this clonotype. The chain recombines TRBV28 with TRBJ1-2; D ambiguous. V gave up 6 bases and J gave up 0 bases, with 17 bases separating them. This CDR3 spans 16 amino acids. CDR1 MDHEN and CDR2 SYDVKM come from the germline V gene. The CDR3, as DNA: TGTGCCAGCAGCCCCCGGCCGGCAGGCTCTAACTATGGCTACACCTTC. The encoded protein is CASSPRPAGSNYGYTF.

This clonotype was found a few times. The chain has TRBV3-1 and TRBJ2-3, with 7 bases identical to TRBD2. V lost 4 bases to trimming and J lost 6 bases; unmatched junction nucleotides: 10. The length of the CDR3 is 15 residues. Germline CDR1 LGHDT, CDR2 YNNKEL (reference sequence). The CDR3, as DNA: TGTGCCAGCAGCCTCCTTACGACTAGCCGCGATACGCAGTATTTT. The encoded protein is CASSLLTTSRDTQYF.

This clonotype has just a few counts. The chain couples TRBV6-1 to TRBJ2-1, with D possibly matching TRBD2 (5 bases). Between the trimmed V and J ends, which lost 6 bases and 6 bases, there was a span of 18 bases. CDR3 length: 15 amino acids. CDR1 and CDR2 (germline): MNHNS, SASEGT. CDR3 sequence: CASSGTNGLLNEQFF. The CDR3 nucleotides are TGTGCCAGCAGCGGTACGAACGGACTTCTCAATGAGCAGTTCTTC.

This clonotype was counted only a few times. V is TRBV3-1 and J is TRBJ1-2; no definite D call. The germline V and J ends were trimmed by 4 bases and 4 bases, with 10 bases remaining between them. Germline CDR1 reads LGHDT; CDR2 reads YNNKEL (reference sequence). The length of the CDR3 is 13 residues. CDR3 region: CASSPGSAYGYTF. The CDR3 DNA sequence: TGTGCCAGCAGCCCCGGATCTGCCTATGGCTACACCTTC.

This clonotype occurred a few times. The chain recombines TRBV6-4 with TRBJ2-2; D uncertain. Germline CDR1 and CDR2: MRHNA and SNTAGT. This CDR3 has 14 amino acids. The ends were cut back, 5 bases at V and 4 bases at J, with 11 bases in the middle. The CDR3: CASSQQTATGELFF. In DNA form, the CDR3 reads TGTGCCAGCAGTCAACAGACCGCCACCGGGGAGCTGTTTTTT.

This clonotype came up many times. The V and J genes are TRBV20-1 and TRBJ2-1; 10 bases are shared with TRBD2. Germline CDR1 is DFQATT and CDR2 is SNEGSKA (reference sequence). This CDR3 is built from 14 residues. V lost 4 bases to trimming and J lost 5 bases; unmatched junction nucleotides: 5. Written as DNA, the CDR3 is TGCAGTGCTATAGGACTAGCGGAGAACAATGAGCAGTTCTTC. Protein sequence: CSAIGLAENNEQFF.

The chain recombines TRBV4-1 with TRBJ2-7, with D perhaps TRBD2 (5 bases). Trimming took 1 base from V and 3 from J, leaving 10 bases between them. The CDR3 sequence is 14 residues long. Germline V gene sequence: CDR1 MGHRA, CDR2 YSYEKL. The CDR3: CASSQVPGDYEQYV. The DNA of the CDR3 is TGCGCCAGCAGCCAAGTTCCCGGGGACTACGAGCAGTACGTC.

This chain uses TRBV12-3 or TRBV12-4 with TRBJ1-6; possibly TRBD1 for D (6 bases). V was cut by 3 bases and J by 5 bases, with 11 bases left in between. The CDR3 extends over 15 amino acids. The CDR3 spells CASSFRTENNSPLHF. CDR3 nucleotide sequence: TGTGCCAGCAGTTTTAGGACAGAAAATAATTCACCCCTCCACTTT.

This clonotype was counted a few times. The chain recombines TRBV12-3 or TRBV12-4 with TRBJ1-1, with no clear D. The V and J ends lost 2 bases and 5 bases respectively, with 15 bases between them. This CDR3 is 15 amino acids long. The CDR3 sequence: CASSLNRNIGTEAFF. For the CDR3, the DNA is TGTGCCAGCAGTTTAAACAGAAATATAGGGACTGAAGCTTTCTTT.

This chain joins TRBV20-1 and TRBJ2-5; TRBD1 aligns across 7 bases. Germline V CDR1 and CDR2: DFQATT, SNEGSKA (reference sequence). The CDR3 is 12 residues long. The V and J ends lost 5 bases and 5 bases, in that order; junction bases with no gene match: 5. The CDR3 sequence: CSAATGLETQYF. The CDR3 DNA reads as TGCAGTGCTGCGACAGGGTTGGAGACCCAGTACTTC.

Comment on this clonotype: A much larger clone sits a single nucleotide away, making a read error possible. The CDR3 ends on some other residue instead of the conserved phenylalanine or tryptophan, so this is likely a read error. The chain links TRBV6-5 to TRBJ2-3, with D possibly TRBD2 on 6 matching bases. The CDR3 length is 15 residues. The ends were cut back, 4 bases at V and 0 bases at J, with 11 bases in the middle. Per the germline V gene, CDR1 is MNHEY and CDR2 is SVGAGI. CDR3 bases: TGTGCCAGCAGTTTCGCGGGGACCAGCACAGATACGCAGTATTTA. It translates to CASSFAGTSTDTQYL.

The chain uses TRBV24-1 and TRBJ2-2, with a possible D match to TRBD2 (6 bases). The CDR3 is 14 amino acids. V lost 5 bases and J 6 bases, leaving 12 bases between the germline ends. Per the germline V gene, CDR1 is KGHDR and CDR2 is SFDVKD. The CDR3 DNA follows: TGTGCCACCAGTGCCCCGACTAGACCCGGGGAGCTGTTTTTT. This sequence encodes CATSAPTRPGELFF.

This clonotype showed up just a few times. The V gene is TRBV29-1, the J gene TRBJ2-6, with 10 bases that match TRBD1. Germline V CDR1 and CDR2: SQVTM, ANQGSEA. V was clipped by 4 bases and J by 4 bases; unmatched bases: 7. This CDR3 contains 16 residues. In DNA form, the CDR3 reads TGCAGCGTTGGAGGGACAGGGGTTACCGGGGCCAACGTCCTGACTTTC. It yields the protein CSVGGTGVTGANVLTF.

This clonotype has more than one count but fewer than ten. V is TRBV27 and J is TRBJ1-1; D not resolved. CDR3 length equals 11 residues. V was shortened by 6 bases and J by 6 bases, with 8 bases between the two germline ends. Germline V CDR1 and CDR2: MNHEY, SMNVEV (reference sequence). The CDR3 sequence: CASRTNAEAFF. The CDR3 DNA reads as TGTGCCAGCAGGACAAACGCTGAAGCTTTCTTT.

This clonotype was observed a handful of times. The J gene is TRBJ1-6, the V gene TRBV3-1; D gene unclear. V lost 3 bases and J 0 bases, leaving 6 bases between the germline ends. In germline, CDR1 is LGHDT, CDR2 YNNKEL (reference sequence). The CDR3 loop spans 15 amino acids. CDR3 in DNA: TGTGCCAGCAGCCATGGGAGCTCCTATAATTCACCCCTCCACTTT. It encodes CASSHGSSYNSPLHF.

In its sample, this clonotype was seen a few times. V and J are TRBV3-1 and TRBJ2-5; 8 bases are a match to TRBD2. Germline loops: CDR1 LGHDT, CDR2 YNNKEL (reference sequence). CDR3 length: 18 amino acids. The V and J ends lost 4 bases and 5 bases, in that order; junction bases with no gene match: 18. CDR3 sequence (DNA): TGTGCCAGCAGCCGGGGGGTGCTAGCGGGTTCCCGTGGGGAGACCCAGTACTTC. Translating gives CASSRGVLAGSRGETQYF.

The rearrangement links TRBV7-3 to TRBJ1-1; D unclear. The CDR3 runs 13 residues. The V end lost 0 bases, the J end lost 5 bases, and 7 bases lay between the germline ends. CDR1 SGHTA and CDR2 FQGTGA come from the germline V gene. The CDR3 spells CASSLTSRTEAFF. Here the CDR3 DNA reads TGTGCCAGCAGCTTAACATCTCGGACTGAAGCTTTCTTT.